This TCR beta chain was sequenced during a study of blood T cells in healthy people across ages (dated by TCRdb to 2014 to 2015). In the study overall: In model experiments, template switching captured roughly one uniquely barcoded TCR beta cDNA molecule for every two T cells. The study measured age-related changes in TCR beta repertoire diversity using deep sequencing normalized with unique cDNA molecular identifiers. The donors were split into four age groups: young (average about 16 years), middle-aged (about 40), aged (about 62) and long-lived (approximately 80). To avoid experimental bias, donors of different ages were randomly spread across the sequencing lanes. For two donors (one aged 18 to 29 and one aged 80 or older), the study analyzed two additional independent replicas of 1 million unique cDNA reads from the same blood draw.

To note about this clonotype: The antigen it binds to is not known. Per-base qualities were not stored, and no clone one base away is much larger.

V drops 9 bases and J drops 6 bases, leaving 14 bases in between. From the cysteine up to the phenylalanine, the CDR3 has a length of 13 residues. The sequence is cut down to CDR3 DNA, 39 bases in frame from base 1. Based on the germline V gene, the CDR1 and CDR2 sequences are KGHDR and SFDVKD. The library was generated by 5' RACE. The sequencer was an Illumina HiSeq 2500. A second roughly 6 to 11 cycle PCR used a sample-barcoded 5' primer and a J-beta primer mix. Each TCR beta cDNA molecule received a unique molecular identifier from a template-switch 5' adaptor carrying 12 random nucleotides. At least 2.5 million CDR3-containing paired-end reads were obtained from each sample. First-strand cDNA synthesis was performed from all RNA using the Mint cDNA synthesis kit, with priming by a TRBC-specific oligonucleotide. Following uracil-DNA glycosylase treatment, all cDNA underwent a first 18-cycle PCR with the universal primers M1SS and BC2_uni_R. In the authors' own workflow: Each sample was normalized by randomly selecting 1 million high-quality reads, each carrying a distinct molecular identifier. Instead of being binned into consensus sequences, reads that shared molecular identifiers were thrown out. MiTCR, with a Q25 quality threshold and the strictest error-elimination algorithm, was used for CDR3 identification, clonotype clustering and error correction. A nonparametric unseen species model with Euler transformation was used to estimate a lower bound on total TCR beta diversity. TCRdb reprocessed the public reads (quality trimming at Q25 with fastp, clone calling with MiXCR) and kept in-frame beta chains. Under each unique CDR3 protein, matching rows form one entry showing the most common genes and DNA. The V and J calls reflect TCRdb's pipeline rather than the authors' work. The table for this sample lists about 720,000 distinct CDR3 sequences; approximately 21% of them were counted only once. 22% of the sample lies in the top ten.

The approximately 41 donors, aged roughly 6 to 95 years, were systemically healthy Caucasian individuals from Russia. Roughly 10 milliliters of peripheral blood were collected from each donor into EDTA-treated Vacutainer tubes. Ficoll-Paque density-gradient centrifugation was used to isolate PBMCs, with at least 7 million obtained per sample. Total RNA, at least 6 micrograms per sample, was extracted from PBMCs with Trizol reagent. For every donor, an aliquot of PBMCs went through flow cytometry to measure the percentages of naive CD45RAhigh/CD27high T cells. Results the study describes overall, beyond this receptor: Estimates of total diversity based on one million sequenced T cells were regarded as lower bounds and as underestimates. Observed TCR beta diversity correlated strongly with the percentage of naive T cells measured by flow cytometry. Because profiling used bulk unsorted PBMCs, naive and antigen-experienced compartments could not be compared conclusively. Donor CMV infection status was unknown, potentially confounding age-related changes in expanded clonotypes. Observed TCR beta diversity per million T cells fell roughly linearly with age, and a significant reduction was already apparent by age approximately 40. Compared with the aged group, the long-lived group had more naive CD4+ T cells, fewer expanded clones and increased TCR diversity, a pattern suggesting age selection.

The sequencing sample was made of blood. The rearrangement combines TRBV24-1 with TRBJ2-1, with TRBD1 as a weak D call on 6 bases. The receptor comes from a man between 65 and 85 years old in good health. The CDR3 reads as follows: CATGTFFTNEQFF. The DNA sequence is TGTGCCACCGGGACATTTTTTACCAATGAGCAGTTCTTC.